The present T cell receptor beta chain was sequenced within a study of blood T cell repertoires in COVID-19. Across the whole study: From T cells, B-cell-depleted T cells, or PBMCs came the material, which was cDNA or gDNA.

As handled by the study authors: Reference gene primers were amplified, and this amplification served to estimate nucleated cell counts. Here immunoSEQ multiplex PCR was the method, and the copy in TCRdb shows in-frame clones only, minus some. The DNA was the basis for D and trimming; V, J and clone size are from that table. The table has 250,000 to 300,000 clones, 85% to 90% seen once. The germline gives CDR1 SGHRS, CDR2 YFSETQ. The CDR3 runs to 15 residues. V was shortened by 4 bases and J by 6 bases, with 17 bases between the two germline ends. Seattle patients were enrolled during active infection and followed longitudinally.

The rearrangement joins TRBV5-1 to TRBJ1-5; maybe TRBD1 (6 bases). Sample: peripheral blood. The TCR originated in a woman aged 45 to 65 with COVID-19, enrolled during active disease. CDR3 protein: CASSLSGGGSQPQHF. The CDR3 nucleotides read TGCGCCAGCAGCCTGTCGGGGGGCGGGAGTCAGCCCCAGCATTTT.